Following are 8 T cell receptor beta chains from one sample sequenced in a study of blood T cell repertoires in COVID-19. Sequenced by immunoSEQ multiplex PCR; TCRdb stores in-frame clones only, minus some. The sample contains 140,000 to 150,000 clones, 80% of which appear only once. The sequenced material came from peripheral blood. The receptors come from a man aged 55 to 70 with active or convalescent COVID-19.

The rearrangement links TRBV18 to TRBJ2-3, with a weak D call TRBD1 (6 bases). This CDR3 has 15 amino acids. Deletions cut 6 bases from V and 2 bases from J, with 15 bases between. Germline V CDR1 and CDR2: KGHSH, LQKENI. CDR3: CASSPLPGDTDTQYF. The CDR3 region has the DNA TGTGCCAGCTCCCCTCTCCCAGGGGACACAGATACGCAGTATTTT.

The chain combines TRBV11-2 with TRBJ2-7; TRBD2 agrees at 10 bases. Germline values: CDR1 SGHAT, CDR2 FQNNGV. The CDR3 sequence is 18 residues long. V was pared by 1 base and J by 2 bases, with 11 bases of the junction left unmatched. CDR3 sequence reads: CASSLVALGLAGAYEQYF. The CDR3 bases are TGTGCCAGCAGCTTAGTGGCCCTAGGGCTAGCGGGAGCCTACGAGCAGTACTTC.

The chain links TRBV6-2 or TRBV6-3 to TRBJ2-7; D ambiguous. The CDR3 contains 14 residues. The V gene lost 4 bases and the J gene lost 0 bases, with 10 bases spanning the gap. Germline V gene lookup returns CDR1 MNHEY and CDR2 SVGEGT. In DNA form, the CDR3 reads TGTGCCAGCAGTTTTAGTAGAGTCTCCTACGAGCAGTACTTC. It encodes CASSFSRVSYEQYF.

CDR3 sequence reads: CASSYPLLAGVENEQYF. The CDR3, as DNA: TGTGCCAGCAGTTACCCCCTCTTAGCGGGAGTGGAGAACGAGCAGTACTTC. The V gene is TRBV6-2 or TRBV6-3, the J gene TRBJ2-7; the match to TRBD2 covers 9 bases. The CDR3 runs 17 residues. Germline V gene lookup returns CDR1 MNHEY and CDR2 SVGEGT. The V gene end was trimmed by 2 bases and the J gene end by 5 bases; junction bases not matched to a gene: 13.

J is TRBJ2-2 and V is TRBV18; 8 nucleotides match TRBD1. The CDR3 sequence is 16 residues long. V shed 3 bases and J 6 bases; nucleotides not matched to a gene: 9. CDR1 and CDR2 from the germline V gene are KGHSH and LQKENI. The DNA for the CDR3 is TGTGCCAGCTCACCCTTGGACAGGGCAAAGGCCGGGGAGCTGTTTTTT. Protein product: CASSPLDRAKAGELFF.

This chain joins TRBV15 and TRBJ2-3; 9 positions match TRBD2. V gave up 3 bases and J gave up 4 bases; unmatched junction bases: 8. This CDR3 contains 16 residues. Germline CDR1 LNHNV, CDR2 YYDKDF (reference sequence). CDR3 DNA sequence: TGTGCCACCAGCAGGGTAGCGGGAGAGATCTCAGATACGCAGTATTTT. This codes for CATSRVAGEISDTQYF.

The CDR3 DNA sequence: TGTGCCAGTAGTATAGCAGGGTCAGGACAGCCCCAGCATTTT. Residues: CASSIAGSGQPQHF. V is TRBV19 and J is TRBJ1-5; possibly TRBD1 for D (5 bases). Germline loops: CDR1 LNHDA, CDR2 SQIVND (reference sequence). This CDR3 spans 14 amino acids. Trimming shortened V by 1 base and J by 7 bases, and 11 bases separated the two germline ends. Complete variable domain (other parts from reference TRBV19 and TRBJ1-5): DGGITQSPKYLFRKEGQNVTLSCEQNLNHDAMYWYRQDPGQGLRLIYYSQIVNDFQKGDIAEGYSVSREKKESFPLTVTSAQKNPTAFYLCASSIAGSGQPQHFGDGTRLSIL.

CDR3 in DNA: TGTGCCAGTGGGCAGTGGCGGGAGTCTAATGAGCAGTTCTTC. It encodes CASGQWRESNEQFF. The chain has TRBV6-4 and TRBJ2-1; 7 bases map to TRBD2. This CDR3 is 14 amino acids long. With 9 bases clipped from V and 7 bases from J, the junction kept 12 bases outside the gene matches. Germline CDR1 and CDR2: MRHNA and SNTAGT.